The clone carrying this T cell receptor beta chain is a singleton in its sample. Its antigen is not known. The CDR3 covers 14 residues. Germline V gene sequence: CDR1 MDHEN, CDR2 SYDVKM. The V end lost 2 bases, the J end lost 0 bases, and 8 bases lay between the germline ends. This entry is derived from a study of cytomegalovirus exposure and HLA in healthy donors. The study's findings and limits: Rarity characterized most TCR sequences, yet some public TCRs appeared in many donors. Some V segments, TRBV6-2 and TRBV6-3 among them, were indistinguishable and were therefore excluded. Later work associated 17,000 or so TCR beta sequences with HLA alleles at 0.05 false discovery rate. TCR association rates varied by HLA locus in a later analysis, with DRB1 highest and HLA-C lowest.

Primers included in the PCR were 60 Vbeta and 13 Jbeta primers. The protocol was immunoSEQ multiplex PCR, while the TCRdb copy is restricted to in-frame clones and leaves out a portion. The repertoire holds over 150,000 clones, with approximately 80% as singletons. The clonotype comes from a woman in her fifties or sixties in good health and CMV-seronegative. Specimen: PBMCs. This chain connects TRBV28 to TRBJ2-7, with D possibly matching TRBD2 (6 bases). The CDR3 reads CASSLGGSSYEQYF. The CDR3 DNA is TGTGCCAGCAGTTTAGGAGGGAGCTCCTACGAGCAGTACTTC.